These T cell receptor beta chains were read from a single sample in a study of T cells expressing NK-cell markers. TCRdb derives one entry per CDR3 protein from the 5' RACE reads, leaving out DNA. In all, the sample yields 500,000 to 700,000 distinct CDR3 sequences. Sequencing was carried out using blood T cells: a sorted CD56 or NKG2C T cell subset, CD4+ or CD8+ T cells, or bulk PBMC T cells (not recorded which). All receptors derive from a man between 18 and 29 years old in good health. The CDR3 runs from the conserved cysteine through the conserved F or W.

CASSSLITEAFF TRBJ1-1 TRBV7-9
CASSLVVGGAVSNQPQHF TRBJ1-5 TRBV4-1
CASSQRSEETQYF TRBJ2-5 TRBV4-3
CARDPVGSGRLETQYF TRBJ2-5 TRBV2
CASSSGRTNQETQYF TRBJ2-5 TRBV5-8
CASSLDRNNIQYF TRBJ2-4 TRBV5-1
CASSVGLAGVTGELFF TRBJ2-2 TRBV9
CASSSVGAGENTEAFF TRBJ1-1 TRBV4-1
CAISDRRLTDTQYF TRBJ2-3 TRBV10-3
CASSDDSTPMNTEAFF TRBJ1-1 TRBV12-3/TRBV12-4